This TCR beta chain was documented in a study of long-term antiretroviral therapy in people with HIV. Study-wide background: The 2015 recommendation for immediate ART came about a decade after the earliest samples. Study-level findings and limits: All time points showed a repertoire dominated by clones expanded before ART. Once patients were on ART, diversity went higher but still fell short of transplant donor controls.

The germline V gene encodes CDR1 SGHNT and CDR2 YYREEE (reference sequence). This CDR3 is built from 17 residues. V shed 4 bases, J shed 6 bases, and the junction held 13 bases outside the gene matches. In regard to this clone: Antigen: not known.

Survey-level immunoSEQ v3.0 assays were run. The repertoire was sequenced with immunoSEQ multiplex PCR; TCRdb's copy has only in-frame clones and lacks some. The table lists around 13,000 clones, 60% to 80% of them singletons. Sequenced here: unsorted PBMCs, sampled 0.5 years before starting antiretroviral therapy. The receptor was derived from a woman aged 40 to 50 with HIV. This chain links TRBV5-4 with TRBJ2-1; TRBD2 agrees at 10 bases. The CDR3 DNA sequence: TGTGCCAGCAGCCCCGCTAGCGGGGGCGCGGGTCTCAATGAGCAGTTCTTC. This sequence encodes CASSPASGGAGLNEQFF.